The 2 T cell receptor beta chains in this list originate from one sample, sequenced in a study of CD8+CD57+ T cells in acquired aplastic anemia. Both TCR beta VDJ combination and CDR3 sequence profiling were carried out. Genomic DNA was the template for this profiling. TCRdb re-called the reads with MiXCR, one entry per CDR3 protein. The profile covers around 250,000 distinct CDR3 sequences, with approximately 79% appearing a single time and approximately 40% taken by the ten largest. Selection for sequencing was limited to patients who had shown CD8+CD57+ cell expansion by flow cytometry. Sequenced material: sorted CD4+, CD8+, or CD8+CD57+ T cells (not recorded which) from PBMCs. Receptors originate from a human donor with aplastic anemia.

Details on this clonotype: One end of the junction does not line up with germline, which may come from a read error. The chain's CDR3 is CASRLRLGPDTQYF. CDR3 bases: TGCGCCAGCAGGTTACGACTAGGTCCCGATACGCAGTATTTT. The rearrangement joins TRBV5-5 to TRBJ2-3, with a possible D match to TRBD2 (6 bases). This CDR3 contains 14 residues. Per germline, CDR1 SGHKS and CDR2 YYEKEE (reference sequence). Looking up the rest from reference TRBV5-5 and TRBJ2-3 gives the full variable domain: DAGVTQSPTHLIKTRGQQVTLRCSPISGHKSVSWYQQVLGQGPQFIFQYYEKEERGRGNFPDRFSARQFPNYSSELNVNALLLGDSALYLCASRLRLGPDTQYFGPGTRLTVL.

Points on this clonotype: Likely a read error: the CDR3 ends without its conserved phenylalanine or tryptophan. It is unclear where the CDR3 begins or ends on the DNA, so no DNA is shown, and the CDR3 is as TCRdb lists it. V is TRBV2 and J is TRBJ2-2; the D call TRBD2 from the table was never checked on the DNA. The CDR3 length is 14 residues, termini included. Per germline, CDR1 SNHLY and CDR2 FYNNEI. This chain's CDR3 is CASSFGGRARELFV.